The 8 T cell receptor beta chains below were found in one sample sequenced in a study of cytomegalovirus exposure and HLA in healthy donors. This PCR relied on a set of 60 Vbeta primers and 13 Jbeta primers. Assay: immunoSEQ multiplex PCR; the TCRdb copy retains only in-frame clones and omits some. The sample lists about 140,000 clones, roughly three quarters occurring once. The source material was PBMCs. The source of these receptors is a man under 40 in good health and CMV-seronegative.

The chain has TRBV27 and TRBJ2-3, with 7 bases aligning to TRBD2. The CDR3 contains 15 residues. The V gene's germline CDR1 is MNHEY and CDR2 SMNVEV (reference sequence). After removal of 7 bases from V and 10 bases from J, the junction contained 17 bases not matched to a gene. The CDR3 is CASTTTGAGARAQYF. The CDR3, as DNA: TGTGCCAGCACCACGACCGGGGCGGGAGCGAGGGCGCAGTATTTT.

V and J are TRBV27 and TRBJ2-3; perhaps TRBD2 as D (5 bases). Deletions cut 1 base from V and 1 base from J, with 9 bases between. The CDR3 is 15 residues long. Germline V lookup: CDR1 MNHEY, CDR2 SMNVEV (reference sequence). In DNA form, the CDR3 reads TGTGCCAGCAGTTTATTGACTATTCGCACAGATACGCAGTATTTT. Its protein product is CASSLLTIRTDTQYF.

V gene TRBV30 combines with J gene TRBJ1-4; D not certain. Germline CDR1 and CDR2: GTSNPN and SVGIG (reference sequence). The CDR3 runs 12 residues. Trimming pared 2 bases from V and 8 bases from J, leaving 9 bases between. In DNA form, the CDR3 reads TGTGCCTGGAGTACCCTAGAGGAAAAACTGTTTTTT. It specifies CAWSTLEEKLFF.

The genes are TRBV28 and TRBJ2-1; 7 bases fit TRBD1. With 5 bases clipped from V and 10 bases from J, the junction kept 11 bases outside the gene matches. In germline, CDR1 is MDHEN, CDR2 SYDVKM. CDR3 length equals 14 residues. The CDR3 coding sequence is TGTGCCAGCAGTCCAGGGGGATTTACAGGGGAGCAGTTCTTC. The encoded protein is CASSPGGFTGEQFF.

The chain is built from TRBV28 and TRBJ1-1, with D uncertain. CDR3 length: 13 residues. Germline lookup yields CDR1 MDHEN and CDR2 SYDVKM. Trimming stripped 9 bases from V and 0 bases from J, with 11 bases between. The CDR3 sequence is CASGGGLNTEAFF. DNA of the CDR3: TGTGCCAGTGGAGGTGGGTTGAACACTGAAGCTTTCTTT.

This clone was counted a single time. The chain has TRBV15 and TRBJ2-1, with D unclear. In germline, CDR1 is LNHNV, CDR2 YYDKDF (reference sequence). CDR3 length: 12 amino acids. Trimming left V 4 bases short and J 4 bases short, with 5 bases between. The CDR3 DNA reads TGTGCCACCAGCACAGGATACAATGAGCAGTTCTTC. Its protein is CATSTGYNEQFF.

The V call is TRBV5-5, the J call TRBJ1-2; no reliable D call. Trimming took off 0 bases at V and 1 base at J, with 7 bases between the two ends. The CDR3 sequence is 14 residues long. Germline V CDR1 and CDR2: SGHKS, YYEKEE (reference sequence). The CDR3 sequence: CASSLVGNNYGYTF. The CDR3 DNA is TGTGCCAGCAGCTTGGTGGGCAATAACTATGGCTACACCTTC.

As concerns this clone: The junction differs from germline at one of its ends, possibly a read error. This chain uses TRBV7-9 with TRBJ1-1, with D perhaps TRBD1 (5 bases). The CDR3 sequence is 12 residues long. Looked up from germline, CDR1 is SEHNR and CDR2 is FQNEAQ (reference sequence). CDR3 nucleotides: TGTTCCAGCAGACCAGGGTACACTGAAGCTTTCTTT. This codes for CSSRPGYTEAFF.